Below are 25 T cell receptor beta chains sequenced from a single sample in a study of cytomegalovirus exposure and HLA in healthy donors. PCR primers comprised 60 Vbeta and 13 Jbeta primers. Profiling relied on immunoSEQ multiplex PCR, and the TCRdb table lists in-frame clones only, not all of them. Of roughly 100,000 clones listed, 83% were seen once; the top ten hold 6.1%. Input material: PBMCs. These receptor sequences come from a man younger than 35 in good health and CMV-seronegative.

This clone was counted once. J is TRBJ1-2 and V is TRBV7-3, with D tentatively TRBD1 (6 bases). The length of the CDR3 is 13 residues. V was cut by 0 bases and J by 6 bases, with 8 bases left in between. The V gene's germline CDR1 is SGHTA and CDR2 FQGTGA. This CDR3 is CASSLTGADGYTF. CDR3 coding DNA: TGTGCCAGCAGCTTAACGGGGGCCGATGGCTACACCTTC.

This clone has at least ten counts. The chain links TRBV18 to TRBJ1-3, with D hard to call. The CDR3 runs 17 residues. Germline loops: CDR1 KGHSH, CDR2 LQKENI. Trimming left V 2 bases short and J 0 bases short, with 14 bases between. CDR3 sequence: CASSPVMLSSSGNTIYF. CDR3 DNA sequence: TGTGCCAGCTCACCAGTTATGCTATCAAGCTCTGGAAACACCATATATTTT. The complete variable domain, with remaining parts taken from reference TRBV18 and TRBJ1-3, reads NAGVMQNPRHLVRRRGQEARLRCSPMKGHSHVYWYRQLPEEGLKFMVYLQKENIIDESGMPKERFSAEFPKEGPSILRIQQVVRGDSAAYFCASSPVMLSSSGNTIYFGEGSWLTVV.

J is TRBJ2-1 and V is TRBV29-1; the match to TRBD1 covers 7 bases. With 6 bases clipped from V and 7 bases from J, the junction kept 12 bases outside the gene matches. The CDR3 is 14 residues long. CDR1 is SQVTM and CDR2 is ANQGSEA in the germline V gene. DNA of the CDR3: TGCAGCGTAGAGGGCCGGGACAGAGCGAATGAGCAGTTCTTC. As protein: CSVEGRDRANEQFF.

The chain is built from TRBV19 and TRBJ1-1; D perhaps matches TRBD1 (5 bases). The length of the CDR3 is 13 residues. Germline CDR1 is LNHDA and CDR2 is SQIVND (reference sequence). Trimming removed 3 bases at V and 2 bases at J, with 7 bases between. CDR3 sequence (DNA): TGTGCCAGTAGTATGCAGGGAAACACTGAAGCTTTCTTT. Translation: CASSMQGNTEAFF.

This chain joins TRBV7-9 and TRBJ2-5; D unclear. Germline V gene data show CDR1 as SEHNR and CDR2 as FQNEAQ (reference sequence). The CDR3 has 16 residues. V lost 4 bases, J lost 1 base, and 16 bases lay in between. For the CDR3, the DNA is TGTGCCAGCAGCTCCCCCCTGAAGCAACCCCAAGAGACCCAGTACTTC. It codes for CASSSPLKQPQETQYF.

This clone was detected a few times. The chain couples TRBV7-9 to TRBJ1-4, with TRBD1 as a possible D gene (5 bases). This CDR3 is built from 12 residues. Trimming took 4 bases from V and 7 from J, leaving 7 bases between them. Germline CDR1 is SEHNR and CDR2 is FQNEAQ (reference sequence). CDR3 sequence reads: CASSSQGEKLFF. Written as DNA, the CDR3 is TGTGCCAGCAGCTCCCAGGGTGAAAAACTGTTTTTT.

This clone turned up a few times. V usage is TRBV7-9 and J usage is TRBJ1-3; 8 bases match TRBD1. The V segment lost 6 bases and the J segment 3 bases; nucleotides outside the gene matches: 10. CDR3 length equals 16 residues. Per germline, CDR1 SEHNR and CDR2 FQNEAQ (reference sequence). This CDR3 reads CASRPPGGAYGNTIYF. CDR3 bases: TGTGCCAGCAGGCCTCCAGGGGGCGCGTATGGAAACACCATATATTTT.

This chain links TRBV6-6 with TRBJ1-2; D possibly corresponds to TRBD1 (5 bases). Germline-derived CDR1 and CDR2 are MNHNY and SVGAGI (reference sequence). V lost 0 bases to trimming and J lost 0 bases, with 8 bases between them. The CDR3 spans 15 residues. The CDR3 DNA reads TGTGCCAGCAGTTACTCCAGGGCTTCTAACTATGGCTACACCTTC. Amino acid sequence: CASSYSRASNYGYTF.

The chain couples TRBV5-5 to TRBJ2-4; 12 bases align to TRBD1. From germline, CDR1 is SGHKS and CDR2 YYEKEE (reference sequence). The CDR3 totals 18 residues. The junction had 8 bases not matched to a gene; V was cut back by 4 bases and J by 0 bases. CDR3 nucleotides: TGTGCCAGCAGCGCCGGGACAGGGGGCTACCTAGCCAAAAACATTCAGTACTTC. It yields the protein CASSAGTGGYLAKNIQYF. Together with reference TRBV5-5 and TRBJ2-4, the CDR3 gives the full variable domain: DAGVTQSPTHLIKTRGQQVTLRCSPISGHKSVSWYQQVLGQGPQFIFQYYEKEERGRGNFPDRFSARQFPNYSSELNVNALLLGDSALYLCASSAGTGGYLAKNIQYFGAGTRLSVL.

This clone came up a few times. The V gene is TRBV28, the J gene TRBJ2-4, with D possibly matching TRBD1 (5 bases). CDR1 MDHEN and CDR2 SYDVKM come from the germline V gene. The CDR3 is 13 residues long. V lost 5 bases and J 5 bases, leaving 10 bases between the germline ends. The CDR3 spells CASSPSTENIQYF. The CDR3 nucleotides are TGTGCCAGCAGTCCGTCGACAGAAAACATTCAGTACTTC. Supplemented by reference TRBV28 and TRBJ2-4, the full variable domain reads DVKVTQSSRYLVKRTGEKVFLECVQDMDHENMFWYRQDPGLGLRLIYFSYDVKMKEKGDIPEGYSVSREKKERFSLILESASTNQTSMYLCASSPSTENIQYFGAGTRLSVL.

This clone was counted a single time. The gene calls are TRBV11-3 and TRBJ2-7; 7 bases map to TRBD1. The junction had 4 bases not matched to a gene; V was cut back by 2 bases and J by 0 bases. The CDR3 has 15 amino acids. Germline CDR1 and CDR2: SGHNT and YENEEA. CDR3 nucleotide sequence: TGTGCCAGCAGCTTATTCGGACAGGCCTCCTACGAGCAGTACTTC. Translating it yields CASSLFGQASYEQYF.

The rearrangement uses TRBV5-1 and TRBJ2-7; 12 nucleotides agree with TRBD2. CDR1 is SGHRS, CDR2 YFSETQ, per germline. The ends lost 5 bases at V and 2 bases at J; junction bases unmatched: 5. CDR3 length equals 15 residues. The CDR3 coding sequence is TGCGCCAGCAGGGGGCTAGCGGGAGGGCCCTACGAGCAGTACTTC. This translates into CASRGLAGGPYEQYF.

In nucleotides, the CDR3 is TGCGCCAGCATACCACCGGGGAACTCTGGAAACACCATATATTTT. Residues: CASIPPGNSGNTIYF. The genes are TRBV10-2 and TRBJ1-3, with no clear D. Germline loops: CDR1 WSHSY, CDR2 SAAADI. This CDR3 contains 15 residues. V lost 7 bases and J 0 bases, leaving 13 bases between the germline ends.

This chain uses TRBV6-1 with TRBJ2-7; the D gene is possibly TRBD2 (6 bases). Germline V lookup: CDR1 MNHNS, CDR2 SASEGT. This CDR3 is 13 amino acids long. Trimming removed 0 bases from V and 5 bases from J, with 8 bases in between. The CDR3 loop is CASSEAGGDEQYF. CDR3 DNA sequence: TGTGCCAGCAGTGAAGCAGGAGGGGACGAGCAGTACTTC.

A few counts support this clone. The chain joins TRBV7-2 to TRBJ1-3, with 7 positions matching TRBD1. The CDR3 is 15 residues long. V trimming: 5 bases; J trimming: 2 bases; junction bases outside the gene matches: 6. Looked up from germline, CDR1 is SGHTA and CDR2 is FQGNSA. The CDR3 here is CASSNRQGPGNTIYF. The CDR3 region has the DNA TGTGCCAGCAGCAATCGACAGGGCCCTGGAAACACCATATATTTT.

This chain uses TRBV5-4 with TRBJ2-3, with TRBD2 as a possible D gene (5 bases). V lost 4 bases and J 2 bases, leaving 11 bases between the germline ends. The CDR3 has 14 residues. The germline V gene encodes CDR1 SGHNT and CDR2 YYREEE (reference sequence). CDR3 DNA sequence: TGTGCCAGCAGCCCTGCTAGCAACACAGATACGCAGTATTTT. This encodes CASSPASNTDTQYF.

The chain joins TRBV15 to TRBJ2-2; the match to TRBD2 covers 10 bases. CDR3 length equals 16 residues. The junction had 4 bases not matched to a gene; V was cut back by 0 bases and J by 6 bases. Germline V gene sequence: CDR1 LNHNV, CDR2 YYDKDF (reference sequence). CDR3 protein: CATSREASGSPGELFF. The DNA for the CDR3 is TGTGCCACCAGCAGAGAGGCTAGCGGGAGTCCCGGGGAGCTGTTTTTT.

This clone was detected once. The chain joins TRBV28 to TRBJ1-5; D not resolved. CDR1 and CDR2 from the germline V gene are MDHEN and SYDVKM. V lost 6 bases and J 1 base, leaving 16 bases between the germline ends. The CDR3 has 16 residues. CDR3 sequence: CASSSPTLGSNQPQHF. Written as DNA, the CDR3 is TGTGCCAGCAGCTCCCCTACTCTAGGCAGCAATCAGCCCCAGCATTTT.

The V call is TRBV4-1, the J call TRBJ1-2; D is unresolved. CDR3 length: 15 amino acids. V was cut by 2 bases and J by 8 bases, with 18 bases left in between. Germline-derived CDR1 and CDR2 are MGHRA and YSYEKL. The CDR3 protein is CASSQREGRSWGYTF. CDR3 DNA sequence: TGCGCCAGCAGCCAACGGGAAGGGAGAAGTTGGGGCTACACCTTC.

V gene TRBV7-9 combines with J gene TRBJ2-5; weak D call: TRBD2 (7 bases). V was clipped by 5 bases and J by 2 bases, with 18 bases between them. From germline, CDR1 is SEHNR and CDR2 FQNEAQ (reference sequence). The CDR3 extends over 16 amino acids. The CDR3 sequence: CASSLGGLLRQETQYF. The CDR3 DNA follows: TGTGCCAGCAGCCTAGGGGGACTACTAAGACAAGAGACCCAGTACTTC.

The V and J genes are TRBV28 and TRBJ1-2; 8 nucleotides agree with TRBD1. Per the germline V gene, CDR1 is MDHEN and CDR2 is SYDVKM. The trim removed 6 bases at V and 10 bases at J, leaving 10 bases unmatched. The length of the CDR3 is 13 residues. This chain's CDR3 is CASSQTGDRDYTF. CDR3 DNA sequence: TGTGCCAGCAGCCAGACAGGGGATAGGGACTACACCTTC.

The chain carries TRBV5-1 and TRBJ2-7; 10 nucleotides line up with TRBD2. CDR1 and CDR2 from the germline V gene are SGHRS and YFSETQ. There are 15 residues in the CDR3. V dropped 6 bases and J dropped 2; count of bases not matched to a gene: 8. CDR3 in amino acids: CASNQAGGPTYEQYF. The CDR3 region has the DNA TGCGCCAGCAATCAAGCGGGGGGGCCGACCTACGAGCAGTACTTC.

The chain employs TRBV6-1 and TRBJ1-1, with D possibly being TRBD1 (5 bases). The CDR3 runs to 16 residues. The germline CDR1 and CDR2 sequences are MNHNS and SASEGT. Trimming cost V 0 bases and J 1 base, with 12 bases left between them. CDR3 sequence (DNA): TGTGCCAGCAGTGAAGCGATGGGGGGTTGGAACACTGAAGCTTTCTTT. As protein: CASSEAMGGWNTEAFF.

This chain uses TRBV6-1 with TRBJ2-5, with 8 bases identical to TRBD2. Germline V gene sequence: CDR1 MNHNS, CDR2 SASEGT. The CDR3 consists of 13 residues. Germline trimming cut 7 bases from V and 5 bases from J; bases unmatched to any gene: 6. CDR3 amino acids: CASTGLAGETQYF. The CDR3 coding sequence is TGTGCCAGCACTGGACTAGCCGGTGAGACCCAGTACTTC.

The chain joins TRBV11-2 to TRBJ2-2; 10 nucleotides agree with TRBD2. This CDR3 contains 18 residues. The germline V gene encodes CDR1 SGHAT and CDR2 FQNNGV. V was clipped by 3 bases and J by 3 bases; unmatched bases: 10. In nucleotides, the CDR3 is TGTGCCAGCAGCTTCTTAGCGGGAGGTATCCCCGACACCGGGGAGCTGTTTTTT. Encoded protein: CASSFLAGGIPDTGELFF.